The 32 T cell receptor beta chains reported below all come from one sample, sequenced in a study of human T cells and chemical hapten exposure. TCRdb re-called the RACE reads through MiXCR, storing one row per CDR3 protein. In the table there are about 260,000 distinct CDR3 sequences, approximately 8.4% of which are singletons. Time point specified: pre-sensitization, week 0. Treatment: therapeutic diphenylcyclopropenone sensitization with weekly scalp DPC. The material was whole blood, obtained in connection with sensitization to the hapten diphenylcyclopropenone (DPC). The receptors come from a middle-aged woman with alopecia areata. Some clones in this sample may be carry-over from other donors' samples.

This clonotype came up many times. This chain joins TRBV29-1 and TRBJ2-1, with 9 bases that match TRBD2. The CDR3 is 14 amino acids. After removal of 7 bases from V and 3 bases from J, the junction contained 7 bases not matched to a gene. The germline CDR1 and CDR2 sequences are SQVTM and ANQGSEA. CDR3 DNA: TGCAGCGCCATGGAGCGGGAGGACTACAATGAGCAGTTCTTC. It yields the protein CSAMEREDYNEQFF.

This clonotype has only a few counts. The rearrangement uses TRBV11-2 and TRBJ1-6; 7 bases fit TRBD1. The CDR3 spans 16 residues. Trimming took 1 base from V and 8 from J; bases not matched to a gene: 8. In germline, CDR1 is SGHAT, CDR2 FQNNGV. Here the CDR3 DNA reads TGTGCCAGCAGCTTAGTTGAGGGGACAGTAGATTCACCCCTCCACTTT. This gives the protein CASSLVEGTVDSPLHF.

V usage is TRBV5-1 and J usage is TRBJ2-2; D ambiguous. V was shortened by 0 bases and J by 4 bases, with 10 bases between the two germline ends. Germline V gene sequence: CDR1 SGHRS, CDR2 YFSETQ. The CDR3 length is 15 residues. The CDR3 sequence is CASSLGPTLTGELFF. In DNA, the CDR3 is TGCGCCAGCAGCTTGGGGCCTACCCTCACCGGGGAGCTGTTTTTT.

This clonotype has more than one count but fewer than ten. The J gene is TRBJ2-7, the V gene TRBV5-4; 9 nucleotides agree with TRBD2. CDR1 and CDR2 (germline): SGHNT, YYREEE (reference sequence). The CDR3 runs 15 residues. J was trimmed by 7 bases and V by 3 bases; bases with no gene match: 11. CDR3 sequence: CASSSGSGLAGEQYF. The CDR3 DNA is TGTGCCAGCAGCTCCGGATCGGGACTAGCAGGGGAGCAGTACTTC.

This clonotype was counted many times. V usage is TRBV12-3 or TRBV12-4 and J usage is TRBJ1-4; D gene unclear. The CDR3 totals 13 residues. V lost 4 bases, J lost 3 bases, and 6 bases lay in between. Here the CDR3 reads CASSSMANEKLFF. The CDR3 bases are TGTGCCAGCAGTTCCATGGCTAATGAAAAACTGTTTTTT.

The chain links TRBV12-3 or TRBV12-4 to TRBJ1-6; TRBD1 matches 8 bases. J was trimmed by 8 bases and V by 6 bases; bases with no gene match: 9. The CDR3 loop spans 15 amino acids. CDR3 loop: CASRPLTGAHSPLHF. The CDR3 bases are TGTGCCAGCAGACCTTTGACAGGGGCGCATTCACCCCTCCACTTT.

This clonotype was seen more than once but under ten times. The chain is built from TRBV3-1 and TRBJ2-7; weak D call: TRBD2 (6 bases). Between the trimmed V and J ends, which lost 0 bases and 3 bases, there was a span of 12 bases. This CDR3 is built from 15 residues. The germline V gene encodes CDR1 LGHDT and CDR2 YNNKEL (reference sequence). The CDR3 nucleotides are TGTGCCAGCAGCCAAGAAAGCGGAGGGGTCTACGAGCAGTACTTC. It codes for CASSQESGGVYEQYF.

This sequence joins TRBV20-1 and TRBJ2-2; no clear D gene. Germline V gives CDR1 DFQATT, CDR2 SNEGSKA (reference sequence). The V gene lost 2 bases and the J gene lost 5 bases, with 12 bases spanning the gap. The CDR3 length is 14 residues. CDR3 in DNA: TGCAGTGCTAGACAGTCAGGTCGAACCGGGGAGCTGTTTTTT. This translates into CSARQSGRTGELFF.

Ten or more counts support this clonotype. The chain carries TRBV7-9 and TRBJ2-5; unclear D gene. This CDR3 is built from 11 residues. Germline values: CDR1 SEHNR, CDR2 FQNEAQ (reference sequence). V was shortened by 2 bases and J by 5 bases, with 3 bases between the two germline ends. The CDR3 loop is CASSLFETQYF. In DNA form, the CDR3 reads TGTGCCAGCAGCTTATTTGAGACCCAGTACTTC.

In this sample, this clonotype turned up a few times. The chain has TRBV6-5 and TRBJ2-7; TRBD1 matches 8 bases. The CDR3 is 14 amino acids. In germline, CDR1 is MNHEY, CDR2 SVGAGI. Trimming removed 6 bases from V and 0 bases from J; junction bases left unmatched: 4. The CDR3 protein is CASRRTGPSYEQYF. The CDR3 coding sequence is TGTGCCAGCAGGCGGACAGGGCCCTCCTACGAGCAGTACTTC.

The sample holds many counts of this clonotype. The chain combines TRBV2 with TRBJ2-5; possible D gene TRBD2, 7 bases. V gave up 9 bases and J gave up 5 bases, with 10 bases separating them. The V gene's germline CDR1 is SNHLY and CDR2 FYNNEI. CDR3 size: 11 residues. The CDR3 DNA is TGTGCCAGAGGGGGGGAGGAGACCCAGTACTTC. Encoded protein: CARGGEETQYF.

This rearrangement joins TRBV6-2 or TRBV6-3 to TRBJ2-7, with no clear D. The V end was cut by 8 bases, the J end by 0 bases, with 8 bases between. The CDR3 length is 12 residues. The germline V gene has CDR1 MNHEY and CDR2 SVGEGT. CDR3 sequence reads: CASRITSYEQYF. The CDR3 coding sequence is TGTGCCAGCCGAATCACCTCCTACGAGCAGTACTTC.

In nucleotides, the CDR3 is TGCGCCAGCAGCGTCTTAGAGGGCACAGATACGCAGTATTTT. This encodes CASSVLEGTDTQYF. This chain links TRBV5-1 with TRBJ2-3, with D unresolved. V was trimmed by 4 bases and J by 1 base, leaving 10 bases between them. The CDR3 sequence is 14 residues long. The germline V gene encodes CDR1 SGHRS and CDR2 YFSETQ.

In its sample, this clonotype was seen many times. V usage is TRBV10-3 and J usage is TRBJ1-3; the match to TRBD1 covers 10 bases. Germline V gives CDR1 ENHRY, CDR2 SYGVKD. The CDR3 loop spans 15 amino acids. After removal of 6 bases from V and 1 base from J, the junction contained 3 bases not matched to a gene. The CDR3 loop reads CAIRDRGISGNTIYF. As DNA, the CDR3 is TGTGCCATCAGGGACAGGGGGATATCTGGAAACACCATATATTTT.

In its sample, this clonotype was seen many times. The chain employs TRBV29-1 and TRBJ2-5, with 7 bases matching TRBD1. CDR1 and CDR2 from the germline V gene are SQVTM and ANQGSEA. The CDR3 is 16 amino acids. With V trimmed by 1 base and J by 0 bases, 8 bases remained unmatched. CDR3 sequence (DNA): TGCAGCGTTGAAGGGGGGACCGGGACAGACCAAGAGACCCAGTACTTC. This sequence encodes CSVEGGTGTDQETQYF.

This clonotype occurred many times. This chain's CDR3 is CASSYAANTEAFF. The CDR3 bases are TGTGCCAGCAGTTACGCGGCAAACACTGAAGCTTTCTTT. The chain employs TRBV6-6 and TRBJ1-1; D not resolved. The germline V gene encodes CDR1 MNHNY and CDR2 SVGAGI (reference sequence). Trimming pared 2 bases from V and 2 bases from J, leaving 6 bases between. CDR3 length equals 13 residues.

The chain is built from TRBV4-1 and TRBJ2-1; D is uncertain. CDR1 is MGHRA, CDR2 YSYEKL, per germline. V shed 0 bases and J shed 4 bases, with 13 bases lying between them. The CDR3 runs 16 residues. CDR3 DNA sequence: TGCGCCAGCAGCCAAGAAGGCGGTAGGGAATACAATGAGCAGTTCTTC. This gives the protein CASSQEGGREYNEQFF.

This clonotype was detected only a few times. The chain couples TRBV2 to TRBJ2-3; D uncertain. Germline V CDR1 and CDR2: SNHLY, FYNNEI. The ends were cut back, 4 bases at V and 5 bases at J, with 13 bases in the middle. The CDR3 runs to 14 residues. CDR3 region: CASSGTAGGDTQYF. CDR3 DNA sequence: TGTGCCAGCAGTGGGACGGCCGGTGGAGATACGCAGTATTTT. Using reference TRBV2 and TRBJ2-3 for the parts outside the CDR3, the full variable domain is EPEVTQTPSHQVTQMGQEVILRCVPISNHLYFYWYRQILGQKVEFLVSFYNNEISEKSEIFDDQFSVERPDGSNFTLKIRSTKLEDSAMYFCASSGTAGGDTQYFGPGTRLTVL.

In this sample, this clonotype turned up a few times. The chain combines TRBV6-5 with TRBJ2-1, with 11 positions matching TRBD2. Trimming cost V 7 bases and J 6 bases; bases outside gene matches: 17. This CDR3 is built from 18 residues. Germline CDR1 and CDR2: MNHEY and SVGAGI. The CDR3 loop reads CASKLIRVAGGPSNEQFF. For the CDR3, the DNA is TGTGCCAGCAAGTTGATTCGGGTAGCGGGAGGGCCCTCCAATGAGCAGTTCTTC.

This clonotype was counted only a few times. Here the CDR3 reads CAISGGWRESYEQYF. The CDR3 region has the DNA TGTGCCATCTCAGGGGGTTGGCGGGAGAGCTACGAGCAGTACTTC. The chain is built from TRBV10-3 and TRBJ2-7; D might be TRBD1 or TRBD2, each matching 7 bases. V was clipped by 8 bases and J by 3 bases, with 20 bases between them. This CDR3 spans 15 amino acids. Germline CDR1 is ENHRY and CDR2 is SYGVKD.

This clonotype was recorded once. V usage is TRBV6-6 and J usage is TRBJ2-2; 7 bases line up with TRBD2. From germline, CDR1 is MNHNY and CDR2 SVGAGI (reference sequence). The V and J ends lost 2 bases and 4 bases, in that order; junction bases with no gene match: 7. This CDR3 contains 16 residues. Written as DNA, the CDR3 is TGTGCCAGCAGTTACGGGAGGGGAGGAGGCACCGGGGAGCTGTTTTTT. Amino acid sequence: CASSYGRGGGTGELFF.

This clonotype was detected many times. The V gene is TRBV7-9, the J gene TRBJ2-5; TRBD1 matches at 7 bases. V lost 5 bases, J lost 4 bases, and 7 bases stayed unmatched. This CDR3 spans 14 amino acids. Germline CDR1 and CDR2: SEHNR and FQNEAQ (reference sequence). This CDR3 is CASSGTDVRETQYF. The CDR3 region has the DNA TGTGCCAGCAGCGGGACAGACGTCAGAGAGACCCAGTACTTC.

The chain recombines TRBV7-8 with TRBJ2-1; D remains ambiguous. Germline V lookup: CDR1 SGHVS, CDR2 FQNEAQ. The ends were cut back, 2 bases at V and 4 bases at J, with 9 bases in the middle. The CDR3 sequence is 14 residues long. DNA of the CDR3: TGTGCCAGCAGCTTAACGACCTCATACAATGAGCAGTTCTTC. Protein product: CASSLTTSYNEQFF.

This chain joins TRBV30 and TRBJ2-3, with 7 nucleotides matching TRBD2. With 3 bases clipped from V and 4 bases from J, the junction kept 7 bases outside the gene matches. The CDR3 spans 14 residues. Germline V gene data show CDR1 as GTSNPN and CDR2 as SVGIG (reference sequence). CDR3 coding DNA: TGTGCCTGGAGCATACTAGCGCGCGCAGATACGCAGTATTTT. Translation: CAWSILARADTQYF.

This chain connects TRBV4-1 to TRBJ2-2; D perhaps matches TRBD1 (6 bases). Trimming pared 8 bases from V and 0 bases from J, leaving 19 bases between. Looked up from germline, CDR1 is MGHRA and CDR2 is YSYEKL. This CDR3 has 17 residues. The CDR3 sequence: CASAPGQGKSNTGELFF. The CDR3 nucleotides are TGCGCCAGCGCTCCGGGGCAGGGGAAATCGAACACCGGGGAGCTGTTTTTT.

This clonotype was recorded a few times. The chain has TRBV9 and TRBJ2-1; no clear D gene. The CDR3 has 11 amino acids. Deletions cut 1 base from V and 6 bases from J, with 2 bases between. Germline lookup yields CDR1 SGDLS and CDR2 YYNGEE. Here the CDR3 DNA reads TGTGCCAGCAGCGTAAGCAATGAGCAGTTCTTC. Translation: CASSVSNEQFF.

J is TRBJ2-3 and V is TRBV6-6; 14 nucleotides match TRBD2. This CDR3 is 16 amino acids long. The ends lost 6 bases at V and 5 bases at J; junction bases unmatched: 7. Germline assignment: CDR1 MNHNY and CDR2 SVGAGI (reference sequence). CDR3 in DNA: TGTGCCAGCAGGGCGACCGGGACTAGCGGGAGAGATACGCAGTATTTT. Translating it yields CASRATGTSGRDTQYF.

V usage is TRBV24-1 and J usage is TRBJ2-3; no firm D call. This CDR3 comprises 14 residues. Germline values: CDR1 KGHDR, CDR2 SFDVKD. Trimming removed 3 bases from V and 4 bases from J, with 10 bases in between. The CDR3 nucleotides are TGTGCCACCAGTGATGTGGGCCGCGCAGATACGCAGTATTTT. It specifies CATSDVGRADTQYF.

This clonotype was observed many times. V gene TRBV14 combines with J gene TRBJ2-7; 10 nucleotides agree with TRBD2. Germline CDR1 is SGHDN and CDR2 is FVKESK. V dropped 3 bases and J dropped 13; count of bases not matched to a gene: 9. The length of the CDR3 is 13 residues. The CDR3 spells CASSHSLAGGSYF. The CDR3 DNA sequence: TGTGCCAGCAGCCACTCCTTAGCGGGAGGATCCTACTTC.

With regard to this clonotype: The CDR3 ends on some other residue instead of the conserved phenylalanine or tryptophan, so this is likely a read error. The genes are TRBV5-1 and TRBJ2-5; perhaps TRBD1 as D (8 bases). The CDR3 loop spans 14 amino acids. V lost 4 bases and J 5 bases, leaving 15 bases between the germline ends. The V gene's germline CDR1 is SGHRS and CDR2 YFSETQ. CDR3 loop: CASSATGEGETQYV. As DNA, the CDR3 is TGCGCCAGCAGCGCGACAGGGGAGGGCGAGACCCAGTACGTC.

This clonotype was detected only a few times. The CDR3 DNA reads as TGCGCCAGCAGCCAAGCGCGGGACTCTAAGAACACCGGGGAGCTGTTTTTT. This encodes CASSQARDSKNTGELFF. The chain has TRBV4-3 and TRBJ2-2, with D possibly TRBD2 on 6 matching bases. This CDR3 spans 17 amino acids. The germline V and J ends were trimmed by 1 base and 1 base, with 13 bases remaining between them. Germline V lookup: CDR1 LGHNA, CDR2 YSLEER.

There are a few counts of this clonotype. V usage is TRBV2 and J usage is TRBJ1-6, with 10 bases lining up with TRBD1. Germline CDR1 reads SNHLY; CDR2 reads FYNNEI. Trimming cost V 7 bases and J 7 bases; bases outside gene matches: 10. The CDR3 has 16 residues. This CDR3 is CASNRPGQGRNSPLHF. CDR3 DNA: TGTGCCAGCAACAGACCGGGACAGGGGAGGAATTCACCCCTCCACTTT.